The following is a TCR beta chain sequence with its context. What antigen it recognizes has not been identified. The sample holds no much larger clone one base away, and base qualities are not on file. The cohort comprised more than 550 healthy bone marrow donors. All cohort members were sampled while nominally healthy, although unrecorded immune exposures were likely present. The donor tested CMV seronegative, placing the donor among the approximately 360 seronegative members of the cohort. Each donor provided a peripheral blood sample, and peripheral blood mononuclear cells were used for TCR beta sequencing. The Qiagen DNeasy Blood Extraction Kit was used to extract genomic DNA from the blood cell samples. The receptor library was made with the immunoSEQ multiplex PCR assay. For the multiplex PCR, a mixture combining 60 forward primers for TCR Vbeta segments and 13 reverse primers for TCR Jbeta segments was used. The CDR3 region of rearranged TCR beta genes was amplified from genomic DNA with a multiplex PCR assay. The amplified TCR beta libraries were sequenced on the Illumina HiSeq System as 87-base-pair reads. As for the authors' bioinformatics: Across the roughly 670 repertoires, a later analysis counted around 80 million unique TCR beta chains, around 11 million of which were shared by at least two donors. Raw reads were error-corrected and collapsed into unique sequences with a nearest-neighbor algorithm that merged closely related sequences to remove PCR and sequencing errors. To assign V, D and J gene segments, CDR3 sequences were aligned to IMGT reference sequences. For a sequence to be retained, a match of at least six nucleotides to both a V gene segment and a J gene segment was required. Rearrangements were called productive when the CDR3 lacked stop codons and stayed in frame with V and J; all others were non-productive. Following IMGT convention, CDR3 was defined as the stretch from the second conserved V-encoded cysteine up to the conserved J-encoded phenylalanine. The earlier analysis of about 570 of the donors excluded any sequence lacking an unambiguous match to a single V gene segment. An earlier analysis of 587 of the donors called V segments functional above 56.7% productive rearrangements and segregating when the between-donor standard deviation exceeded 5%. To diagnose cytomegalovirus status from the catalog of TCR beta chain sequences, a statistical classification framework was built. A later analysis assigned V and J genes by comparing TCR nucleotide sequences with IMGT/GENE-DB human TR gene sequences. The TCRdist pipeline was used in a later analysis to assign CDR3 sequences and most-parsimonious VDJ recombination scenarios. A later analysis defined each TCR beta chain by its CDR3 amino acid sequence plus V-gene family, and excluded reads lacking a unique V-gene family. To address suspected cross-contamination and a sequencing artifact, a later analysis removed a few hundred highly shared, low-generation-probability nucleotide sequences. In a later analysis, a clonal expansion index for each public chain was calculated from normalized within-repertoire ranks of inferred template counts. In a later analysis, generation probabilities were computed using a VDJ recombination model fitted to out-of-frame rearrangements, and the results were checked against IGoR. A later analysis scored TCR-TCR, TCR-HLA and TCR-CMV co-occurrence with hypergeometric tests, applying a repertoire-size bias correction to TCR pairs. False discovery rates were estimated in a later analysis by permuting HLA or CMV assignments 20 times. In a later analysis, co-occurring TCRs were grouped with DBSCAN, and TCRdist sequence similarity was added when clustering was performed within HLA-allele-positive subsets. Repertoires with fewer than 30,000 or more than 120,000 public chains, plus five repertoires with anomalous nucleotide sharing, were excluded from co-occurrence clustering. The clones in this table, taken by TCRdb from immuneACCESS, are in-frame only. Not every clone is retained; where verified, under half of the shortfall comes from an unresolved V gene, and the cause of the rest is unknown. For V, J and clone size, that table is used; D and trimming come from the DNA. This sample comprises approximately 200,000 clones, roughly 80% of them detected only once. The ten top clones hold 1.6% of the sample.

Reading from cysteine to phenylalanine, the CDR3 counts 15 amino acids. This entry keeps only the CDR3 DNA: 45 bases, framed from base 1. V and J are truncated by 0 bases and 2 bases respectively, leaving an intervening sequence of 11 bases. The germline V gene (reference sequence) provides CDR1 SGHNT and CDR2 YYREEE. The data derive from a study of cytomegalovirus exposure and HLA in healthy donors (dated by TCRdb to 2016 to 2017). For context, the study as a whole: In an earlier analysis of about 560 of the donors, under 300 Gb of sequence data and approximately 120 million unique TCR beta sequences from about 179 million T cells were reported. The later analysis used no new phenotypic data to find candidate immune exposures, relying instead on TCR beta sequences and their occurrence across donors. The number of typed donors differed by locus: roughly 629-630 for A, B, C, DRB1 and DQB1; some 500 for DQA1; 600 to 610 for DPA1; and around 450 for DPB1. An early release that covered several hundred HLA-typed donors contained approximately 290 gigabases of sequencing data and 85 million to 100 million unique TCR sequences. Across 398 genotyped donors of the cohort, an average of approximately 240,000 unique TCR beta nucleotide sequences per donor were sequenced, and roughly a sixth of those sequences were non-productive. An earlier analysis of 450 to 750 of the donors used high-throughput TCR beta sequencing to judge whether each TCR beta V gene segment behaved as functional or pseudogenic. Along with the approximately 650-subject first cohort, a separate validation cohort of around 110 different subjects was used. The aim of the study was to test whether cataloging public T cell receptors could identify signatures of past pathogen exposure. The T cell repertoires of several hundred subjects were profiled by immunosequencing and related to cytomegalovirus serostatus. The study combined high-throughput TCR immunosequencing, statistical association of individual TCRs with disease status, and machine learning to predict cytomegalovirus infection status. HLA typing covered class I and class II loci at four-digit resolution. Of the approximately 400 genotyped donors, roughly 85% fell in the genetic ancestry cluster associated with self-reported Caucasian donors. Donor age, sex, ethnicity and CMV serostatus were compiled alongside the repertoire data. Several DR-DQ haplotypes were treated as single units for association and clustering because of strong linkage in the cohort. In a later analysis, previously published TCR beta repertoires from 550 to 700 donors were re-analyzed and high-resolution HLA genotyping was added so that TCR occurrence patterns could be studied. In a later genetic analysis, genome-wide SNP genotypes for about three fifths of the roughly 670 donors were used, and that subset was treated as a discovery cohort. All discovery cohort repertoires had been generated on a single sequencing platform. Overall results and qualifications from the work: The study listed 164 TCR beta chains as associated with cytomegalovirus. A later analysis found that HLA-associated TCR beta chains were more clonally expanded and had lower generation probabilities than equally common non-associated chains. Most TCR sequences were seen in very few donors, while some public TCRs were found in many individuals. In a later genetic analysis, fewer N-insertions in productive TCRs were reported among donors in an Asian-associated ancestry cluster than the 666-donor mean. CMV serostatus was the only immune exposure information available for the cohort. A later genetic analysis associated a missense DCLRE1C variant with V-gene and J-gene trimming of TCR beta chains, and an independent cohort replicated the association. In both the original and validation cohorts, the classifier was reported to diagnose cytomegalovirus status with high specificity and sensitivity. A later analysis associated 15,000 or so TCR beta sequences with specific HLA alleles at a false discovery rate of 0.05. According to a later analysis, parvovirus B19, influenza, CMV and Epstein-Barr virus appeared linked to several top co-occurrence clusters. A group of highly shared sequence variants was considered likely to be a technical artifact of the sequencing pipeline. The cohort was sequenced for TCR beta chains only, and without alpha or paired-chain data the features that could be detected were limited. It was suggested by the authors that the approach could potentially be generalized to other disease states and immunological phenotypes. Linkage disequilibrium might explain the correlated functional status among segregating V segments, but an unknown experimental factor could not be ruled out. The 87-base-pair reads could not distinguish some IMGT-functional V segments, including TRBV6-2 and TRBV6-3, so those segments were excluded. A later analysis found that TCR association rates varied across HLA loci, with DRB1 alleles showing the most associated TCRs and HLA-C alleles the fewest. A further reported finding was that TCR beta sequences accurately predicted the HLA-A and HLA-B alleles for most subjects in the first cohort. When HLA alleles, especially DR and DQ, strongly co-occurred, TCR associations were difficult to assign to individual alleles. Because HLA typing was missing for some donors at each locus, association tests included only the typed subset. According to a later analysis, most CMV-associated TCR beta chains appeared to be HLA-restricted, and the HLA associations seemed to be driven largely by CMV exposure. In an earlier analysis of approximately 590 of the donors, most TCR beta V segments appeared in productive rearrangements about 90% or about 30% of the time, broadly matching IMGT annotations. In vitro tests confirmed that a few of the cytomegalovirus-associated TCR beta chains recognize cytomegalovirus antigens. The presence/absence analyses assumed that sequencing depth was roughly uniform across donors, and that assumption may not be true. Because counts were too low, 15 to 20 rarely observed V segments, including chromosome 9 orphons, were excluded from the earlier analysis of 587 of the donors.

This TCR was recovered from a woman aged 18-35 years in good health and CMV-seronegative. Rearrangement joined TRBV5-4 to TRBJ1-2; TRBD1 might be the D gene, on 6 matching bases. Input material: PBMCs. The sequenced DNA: TGTGCCAGCAGCTTGGCCCAGGACAGCAACTATGGCTACACCTTC. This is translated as CASSLAQDSNYGYTF.